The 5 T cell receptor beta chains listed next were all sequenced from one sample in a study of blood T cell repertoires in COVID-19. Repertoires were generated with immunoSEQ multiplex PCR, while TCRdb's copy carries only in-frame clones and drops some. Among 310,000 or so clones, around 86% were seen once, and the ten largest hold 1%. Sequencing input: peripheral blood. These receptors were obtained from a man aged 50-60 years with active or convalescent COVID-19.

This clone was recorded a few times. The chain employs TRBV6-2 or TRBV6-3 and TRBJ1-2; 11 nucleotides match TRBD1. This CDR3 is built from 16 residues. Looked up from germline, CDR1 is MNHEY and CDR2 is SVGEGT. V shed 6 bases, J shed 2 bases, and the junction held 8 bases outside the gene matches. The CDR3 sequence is CASSRGQGALNYGYTF. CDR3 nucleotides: TGTGCCAGCAGCCGAGGACAGGGGGCGTTGAACTATGGCTACACCTTC.

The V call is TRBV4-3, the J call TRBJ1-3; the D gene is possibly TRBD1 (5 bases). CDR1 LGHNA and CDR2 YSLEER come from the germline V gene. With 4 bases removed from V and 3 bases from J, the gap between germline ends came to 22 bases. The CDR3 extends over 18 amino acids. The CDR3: CASSRQRDLKRVGNTIYF. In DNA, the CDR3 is TGCGCCAGCAGCCGGCAACGGGACTTGAAGAGAGTTGGAAACACCATATATTTT.

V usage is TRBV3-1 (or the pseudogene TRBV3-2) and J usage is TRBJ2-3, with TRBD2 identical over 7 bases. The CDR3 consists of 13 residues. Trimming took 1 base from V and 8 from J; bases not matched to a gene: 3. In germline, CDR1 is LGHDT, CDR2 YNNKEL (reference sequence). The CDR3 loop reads CASSQGGGGTQYF. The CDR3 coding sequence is TGTGCCAGCAGCCAAGGTGGGGGGGGTACGCAGTATTTT.

The CDR3 spells CASSLARRPGTYNEQFF. The CDR3 DNA sequence: TGTGCCAGCAGTTTAGCTAGGAGGCCGGGGACCTACAATGAGCAGTTCTTC. The chain uses TRBV27 and TRBJ2-1; a weak D match, TRBD2 (5 bases). V was cut by 2 bases and J by 2 bases, with 16 bases left in between. CDR1 is MNHEY, CDR2 SMNVEV, per germline (reference sequence). This CDR3 region has 17 residues.

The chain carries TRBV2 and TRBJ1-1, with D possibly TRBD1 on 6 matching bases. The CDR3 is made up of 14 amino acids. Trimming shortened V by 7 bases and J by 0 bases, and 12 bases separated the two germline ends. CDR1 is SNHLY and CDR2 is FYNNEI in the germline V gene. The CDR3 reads CASTLQGLNTEAFF. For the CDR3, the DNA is TGTGCCAGCACTTTGCAGGGGTTGAACACTGAAGCTTTCTTT.